Reported below is one TCR beta chain. A read error may produce the germline difference seen at one junction end. This table comes from immunoSEQ multiplex PCR, and its TCRdb copy is limited to in-frame clones, with some not included. The profile shows 300,000 to 400,000 clones, roughly 91% of them singletons. The data are from a study of blood T cell repertoires in COVID-19. Study summary: From T cells, B-cell-depleted T cells, or PBMCs came the material, which was cDNA or gDNA.

This CDR3 contains 14 residues. Germline-derived CDR1 and CDR2 are SGHTA and FQGNSA. The sample taken for sequencing was peripheral blood. The V and J genes are TRBV7-2 and TRBJ1-2, with 8 positions matching TRBD1. The TCR sequence derives from a man aged 50 to 59 with active or convalescent COVID-19. CDR3 sequence: CASSIAGGHYGYTF. The CDR3 nucleotides read TGTGCCAGCAGCATAGCAGGGGGCCACTATGGCTACACCTTC.